The present TCR beta chain was sequenced within a study of T cell clones after liver transplantation. Study-wide background: Graft-donor-reactive sequences were compared with third-party-reactive TCRbeta sequences from pre-transplant mixed lymphocyte reactions. Study observations and caveats: A significant post-transplant drop in circulating graft-donor-reactive CD4 TCRbeta sequences occurred in most of the 8 subjects. Migration into the graft, not deletion, may explain lost graft donor-reactive T cells.

The data were produced by immunoSEQ multiplex PCR, yet TCRdb's version contains in-frame clones alone and is incomplete. This repertoire shows around 110,000 clones, 90% found once; its top ten account for approximately 0.88%. Thawed unstimulated PBMCs were FACS-sorted by CD3, CD4 and CD8 into two populations. Regarding this clone: Its cognate antigen is unknown.

This CDR3 is 12 amino acids long. Germline CDR1 reads MNHNS; CDR2 reads SASEGT. V was trimmed by 5 bases and J by 3 bases, leaving 5 bases between them. The genes are TRBV6-1 and TRBJ1-5; D is uncertain. The receptor was isolated from a human patient who received a liver transplant. The T cells may partly be graft donor cells. The material sequenced was CD4+ T cells from blood, taken 12 months after liver transplant. The CDR3 DNA reads as TGTGCCAGCAGTCCGTCCAATCAGCCCCAGCATTTT. Its protein product is CASSPSNQPQHF.